These 8 T cell receptor beta chains were sequenced from one sample in a study of T-cell reconstitution after alpha-beta-depleted transplantation in children. A TCRbeta library incorporating unique molecular identifiers was prepared. MiXCR was run by TCRdb on the PCR reads, yielding one entry per CDR3 protein. The table records 450,000 to 550,000 distinct CDR3 sequences, approximately 10% of them present only once. Sequenced material: PBMCs, mostly from graft donor cells, taken 180 days after TCRalphabeta/CD19-depleted stem cell transplant. All receptors come from a female patient between 2 and 15 years old who had a stem cell transplant for aplastic anemia, so the T cells may come from the graft donor.

The CDR3 region has the DNA TGTGCCACCAGTGATTTGTCCGGGCCCCCTGGGCAGTTCTTC. Residues: CATSDLSGPPGQFF. V and J are TRBV24-1 and TRBJ2-1; D unclear. V gave up 0 bases and J gave up 12 bases, with 14 bases separating them. The CDR3 consists of 14 residues. Germline assignment: CDR1 KGHDR and CDR2 SFDVKD.

This rearrangement joins TRBV28 to TRBJ2-7; D call uncertain. The germline V gene has CDR1 MDHEN and CDR2 SYDVKM. This CDR3 contains 11 residues. The ends were cut back, 5 bases at V and 5 bases at J, with 7 bases in the middle. The CDR3 loop reads CASSKKDEQYV. For the CDR3, the DNA is TGTGCCAGCAGTAAAAAGGACGAGCAGTACGTC.

The V call is TRBV20-1, the J call TRBJ1-4, with unresolved D. The V and J ends lost 7 bases and 0 bases respectively, with 6 bases between them. Germline V gives CDR1 DFQATT, CDR2 SNEGSKA (reference sequence). CDR3 size: 12 residues. CDR3 bases: TGCAGTGAAAAACCAACTAATGAAAAACTGTTTTTT. Protein product: CSEKPTNEKLFF.

V and J are TRBV12-3 or TRBV12-4 and TRBJ2-2; D is possibly TRBD1 or TRBD2 (7 bases each). Trimming removed 6 bases at V and 2 bases at J, with 13 bases between. The CDR3 consists of 15 residues. The CDR3 here is CASSRRGGNTGELFF. In nucleotides, the CDR3 is TGTGCCAGCAGCCGCAGGGGGGGAAACACCGGGGAGCTGTTTTTT.

This clonotype was counted many times. The genes are TRBV28 and TRBJ2-3; 12 nucleotides agree with TRBD2. Trimming removed 7 bases from V and 0 bases from J; junction bases left unmatched: 17. The germline CDR1 and CDR2 sequences are MDHEN and SYDVKM. The CDR3 is 20 residues long. This CDR3 is CASISFYLAGGPLSTDTQYF. In DNA, the CDR3 is TGTGCCAGCATTTCCTTTTATCTAGCGGGAGGGCCCCTGAGCACAGATACGCAGTATTTT.

This clonotype was seen a few times. V is TRBV29-1 and J is TRBJ2-1; D may correspond to TRBD1 or TRBD2 (5 bases each). V lost 3 bases and J lost 5, with 20 bases in between. The V gene's germline CDR1 is SQVTM and CDR2 ANQGSEA. The CDR3 spans 16 residues. The CDR3 region has the DNA TGCAGCGTTGATACACTAGGCGGTAGGGGACACAATGAGCAGTTCTTC. Amino acid sequence: CSVDTLGGRGHNEQFF.

V is TRBV15 and J is TRBJ2-1, with D tentatively TRBD1 or TRBD2 (5 bases each). This CDR3 has 16 amino acids. In germline, CDR1 is LNHNV, CDR2 YYDKDF (reference sequence). Trimming shortened V by 1 base and J by 8 bases, and 18 bases separated the two germline ends. CDR3 in DNA: TGTGCCACCAGCAGAGTCGGGACCACCCCCGACCATGAGCAGTTCTTC. Translation: CATSRVGTTPDHEQFF.

This clonotype was counted many times. This chain links TRBV12-3 or TRBV12-4 with TRBJ2-7, with D possibly being TRBD1 (5 bases). Between the trimmed V and J ends, which lost 2 bases and 2 bases, there was a span of 10 bases. The CDR3 has 14 residues. The CDR3: CASSLLQGAYEQYF. The CDR3 DNA follows: TGTGCCAGCAGTTTATTGCAGGGCGCCTACGAGCAGTACTTC.